This T cell receptor (beta chain) was recorded in a study of blood T cell repertoires in COVID-19. Trimming took 6 bases from V and 5 from J, leaving 15 bases between them. Germline CDR1 and CDR2: KGHDR and SFDVKD. CDR3 length: 14 residues. The repertoire was sequenced with immunoSEQ multiplex PCR; TCRdb's copy has only in-frame clones and lacks some. Found here are approximately 100,000 clones, roughly 82% of them singletons; the top ten hold about 11%. This chain connects TRBV24-1 to TRBJ2-5; D unclear. The sequenced sample was peripheral blood. This TCR was recovered from a human donor in a cohort sampled during active COVID-19. The CDR3 is CATSFAIEKETQYF. CDR3 in DNA: TGTGCCACCAGTTTCGCGATAGAGAAGGAGACCCAGTACTTC.